The clone carrying this T cell receptor (beta chain) was recorded once. Original analysis: Amplification with reference gene primers provided the estimates of nucleated cell counts. Only in-frame clones appear in the TCRdb table, and some are missing; sequencing was by immunoSEQ multiplex PCR. The V and J calls and clone size come from that table; D and trimming were worked out from the DNA. The sample holds about 70,000 clones, around 88% seen once. The sample is drawn from a study of blood T cell repertoires in COVID-19. Study-level information: Samples taken during acute and convalescent COVID-19 were collected in the United States, Italy and Spain. Nucleic acid was either cDNA or gDNA, and it came from T cells, B-cell-depleted T cells, or PBMCs.

There are 15 residues in the CDR3. CDR1 SGHRS and CDR2 YFSETQ come from the germline V gene. V shed 1 base and J shed 6 bases, with 17 bases lying between them. The sample taken for sequencing was peripheral blood. V and J are TRBV5-1 and TRBJ2-7, with D perhaps matching TRBD1 (7 bases). The receptor comes from a woman aged 80 or over with acute or convalescent COVID-19. The CDR3 reads CASSLSGQGGGEQYF. For the CDR3, the DNA is TGCGCCAGCAGCTTGTCGGGCCAGGGGGGTGGCGAGCAGTACTTC.